This T cell receptor beta chain was documented in a study of regulatory T cells in long-lasting Graves disease. Study context: Graves' patients who were just diagnosed had used antithyroid drugs for under 3 months.

V was shortened by 4 bases and J by 2 bases, with 13 bases between the two germline ends. There are 14 residues in the CDR3. Germline-derived CDR1 and CDR2 are DFQATT and SNEGSKA (reference sequence). Time point noted: newly diagnosed GD, antithyroid drugs for less than 3 months. Isolated PBMC RNA provided the starting material for the TCR library. Building the TCR beta libraries relied on iRepertoire HTBI primers, and CDR3 regions underwent Arm-PCR. TCRdb analysed the multiplex PCR reads with MiXCR anew, one entry per CDR3 protein. The sample lists 400,000 to 550,000 distinct CDR3 sequences, roughly 17% occurring once. Overall study results and limits: Authors noted too few samples as a limitation.

Note on this clonotype: Its matching antigen is unknown.

These same records also appear under a second study, on T cells in Graves' hyperthyroidism and ophthalmopathy.

The chain uses TRBV20-1 and TRBJ2-3, with a tentative D call TRBD1 (6 bases). This receptor was obtained from a woman aged 18 to 35 with Graves disease. Sequenced here: peripheral blood mononuclear cells (PBMCs), sampled at new diagnosis, from a patient treated with antithyroid drugs. CDR3 sequence: CSAIWTADTDTQYF. The CDR3, as DNA: TGCAGTGCTATCTGGACAGCCGACACAGATACGCAGTATTTT.